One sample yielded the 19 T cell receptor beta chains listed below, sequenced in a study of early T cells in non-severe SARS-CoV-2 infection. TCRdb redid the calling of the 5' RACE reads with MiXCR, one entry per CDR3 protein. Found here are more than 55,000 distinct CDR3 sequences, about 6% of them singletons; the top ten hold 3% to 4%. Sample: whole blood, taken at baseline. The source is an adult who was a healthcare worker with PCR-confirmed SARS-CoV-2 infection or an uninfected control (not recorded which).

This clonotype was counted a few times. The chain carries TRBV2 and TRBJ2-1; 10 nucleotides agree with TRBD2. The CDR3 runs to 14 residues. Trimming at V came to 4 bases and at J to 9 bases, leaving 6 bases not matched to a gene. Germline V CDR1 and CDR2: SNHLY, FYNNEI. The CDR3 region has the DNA TGTGCCAGCAGTGGGCTAGCGGGAGCTATTGAGCAGTTCTTC. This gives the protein CASSGLAGAIEQFF.

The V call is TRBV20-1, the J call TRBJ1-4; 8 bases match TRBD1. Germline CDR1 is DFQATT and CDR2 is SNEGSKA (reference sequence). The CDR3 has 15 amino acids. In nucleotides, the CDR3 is TGCAGGGTCCCGGGACAGGCTCCTTATAATGAAAAACTGTTTTTT. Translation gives CRVPGQAPYNEKLFF.

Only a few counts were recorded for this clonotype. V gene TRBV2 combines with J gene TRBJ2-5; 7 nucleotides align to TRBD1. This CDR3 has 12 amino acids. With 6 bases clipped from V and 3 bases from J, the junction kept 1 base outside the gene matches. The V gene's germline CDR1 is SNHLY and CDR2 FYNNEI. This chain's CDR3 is CASRGQKETQYF. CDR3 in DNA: TGTGCCAGCAGGGGACAGAAAGAGACCCAGTACTTC.

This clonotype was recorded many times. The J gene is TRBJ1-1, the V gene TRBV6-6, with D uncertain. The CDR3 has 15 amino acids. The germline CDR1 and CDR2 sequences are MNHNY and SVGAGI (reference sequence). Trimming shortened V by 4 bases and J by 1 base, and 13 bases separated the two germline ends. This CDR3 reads CASSSPGRGNTEAFF. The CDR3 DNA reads TGTGCCAGCAGTTCCCCAGGTCGAGGGAACACTGAAGCTTTCTTT.

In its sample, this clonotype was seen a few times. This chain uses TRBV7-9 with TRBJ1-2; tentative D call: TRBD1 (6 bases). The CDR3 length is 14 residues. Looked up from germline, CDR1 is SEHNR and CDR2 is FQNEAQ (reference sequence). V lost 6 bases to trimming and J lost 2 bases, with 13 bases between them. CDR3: CASRSSGQNYGYTF. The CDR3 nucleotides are TGTGCCAGCAGGTCATCCGGACAGAACTATGGCTACACCTTC.

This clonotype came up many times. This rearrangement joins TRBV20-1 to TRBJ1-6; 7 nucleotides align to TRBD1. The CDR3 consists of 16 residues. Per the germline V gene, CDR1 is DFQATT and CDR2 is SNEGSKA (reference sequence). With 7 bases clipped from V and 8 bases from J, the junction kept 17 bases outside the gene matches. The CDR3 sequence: CSVAVRGRVVDSPLHF. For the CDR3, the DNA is TGCAGTGTGGCCGTCAGGGGGAGGGTGGTGGATTCACCCCTCCACTTT.

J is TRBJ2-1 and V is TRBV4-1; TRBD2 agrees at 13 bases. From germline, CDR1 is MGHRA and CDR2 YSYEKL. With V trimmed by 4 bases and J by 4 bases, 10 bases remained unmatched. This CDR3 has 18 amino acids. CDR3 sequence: CASSRYHGTSGKYNEQFF. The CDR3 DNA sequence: TGCGCCAGCAGCCGCTACCACGGGACTAGCGGGAAATACAATGAGCAGTTCTTC.

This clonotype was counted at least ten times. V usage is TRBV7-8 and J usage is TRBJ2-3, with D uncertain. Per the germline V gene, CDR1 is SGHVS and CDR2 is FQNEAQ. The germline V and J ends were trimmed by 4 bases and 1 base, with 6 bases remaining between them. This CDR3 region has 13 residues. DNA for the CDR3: TGTGCCAGCAGCTCACAAGGCACAGATACGCAGTATTTT. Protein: CASSSQGTDTQYF. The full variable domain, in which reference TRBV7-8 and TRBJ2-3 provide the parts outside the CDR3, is GAGVSQSPRYKVAKRGQDVALRCDPISGHVSLFWYQQALGQGPEFLTYFQNEAQLDKSGLPSDRFFAERPEGSVSTLKIQRTQQEDSAVYLCASSSQGTDTQYFGPGTRLTVL.

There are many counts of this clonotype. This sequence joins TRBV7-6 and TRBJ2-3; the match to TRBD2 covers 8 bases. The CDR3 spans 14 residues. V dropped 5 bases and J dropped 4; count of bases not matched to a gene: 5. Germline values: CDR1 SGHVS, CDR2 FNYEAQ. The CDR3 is CASSLRSGADTQYF. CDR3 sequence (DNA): TGTGCCAGCAGCCTTCGTAGCGGGGCAGATACGCAGTATTTT. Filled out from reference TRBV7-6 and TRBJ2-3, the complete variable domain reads GAGVSQSPRYKVTKRGQDVALRCDPISGHVSLYWYRQALGQGPEFLTYFNYEAQQDKSGLPNDRFSAERPEGSISTLTIQRTEQRDSAMYRCASSLRSGADTQYFGPGTRLTVL.

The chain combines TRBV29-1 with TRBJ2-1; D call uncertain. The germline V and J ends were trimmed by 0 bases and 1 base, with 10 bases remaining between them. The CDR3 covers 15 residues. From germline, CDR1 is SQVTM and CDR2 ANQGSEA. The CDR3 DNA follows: TGCAGCGTTGAAGATCGGGCGGCATCCTACAATGAGCAGTTCTTC. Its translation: CSVEDRAASYNEQFF.

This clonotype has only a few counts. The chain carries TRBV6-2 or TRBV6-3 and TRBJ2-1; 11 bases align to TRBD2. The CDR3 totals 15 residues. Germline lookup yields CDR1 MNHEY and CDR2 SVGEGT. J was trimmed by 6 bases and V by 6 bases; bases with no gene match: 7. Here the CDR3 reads CASSLLAGAGNEQFF. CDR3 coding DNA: TGTGCCAGCAGCCTACTAGCGGGAGCTGGCAATGAGCAGTTCTTC.

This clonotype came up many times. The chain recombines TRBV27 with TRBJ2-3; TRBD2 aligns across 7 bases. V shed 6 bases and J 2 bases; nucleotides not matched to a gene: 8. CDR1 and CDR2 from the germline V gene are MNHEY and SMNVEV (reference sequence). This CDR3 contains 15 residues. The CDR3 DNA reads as TGTGCCAGCAGAACCGGGACTATAGACACAGATACGCAGTATTTT. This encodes CASRTGTIDTDTQYF.

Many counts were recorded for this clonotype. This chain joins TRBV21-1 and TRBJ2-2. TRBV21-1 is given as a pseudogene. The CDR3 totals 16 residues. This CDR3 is CASSKERMTNTGELFF. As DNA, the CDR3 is TGTGCCAGCAGCAAAGAGCGCATGACGAACACCGGGGAGCTGTTTTTT.

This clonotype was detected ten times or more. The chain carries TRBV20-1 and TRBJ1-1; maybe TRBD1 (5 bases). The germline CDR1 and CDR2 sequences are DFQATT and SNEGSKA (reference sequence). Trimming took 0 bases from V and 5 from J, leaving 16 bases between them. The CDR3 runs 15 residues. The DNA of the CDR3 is TGCAGTGCTAGAGATCAGGGTCGGGGCAGGACTGAAGCTTTCTTT. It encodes CSARDQGRGRTEAFF.

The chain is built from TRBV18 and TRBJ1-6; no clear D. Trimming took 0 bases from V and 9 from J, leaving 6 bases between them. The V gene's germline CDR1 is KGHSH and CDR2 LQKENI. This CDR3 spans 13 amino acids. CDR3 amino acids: CASSPPGGSPLHF. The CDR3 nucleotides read TGTGCCAGCTCACCACCGGGAGGTTCACCCCTCCACTTT.

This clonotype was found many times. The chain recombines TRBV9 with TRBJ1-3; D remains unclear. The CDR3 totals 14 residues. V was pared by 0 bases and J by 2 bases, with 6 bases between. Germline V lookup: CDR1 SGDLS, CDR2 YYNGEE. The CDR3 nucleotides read TGTGCCAGCAGCGTAGGGGGTACTGGAAACACCATATATTTT. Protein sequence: CASSVGGTGNTIYF. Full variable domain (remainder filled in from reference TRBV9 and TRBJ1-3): DSGVTQTPKHLITATGQRVTLRCSPRSGDLSVYWYQQSLDQGLQFLIQYYNGEERAKGNILERFSAQQFPDLHSELNLSSLELGDSALYFCASSVGGTGNTIYFGEGSWLTVV.

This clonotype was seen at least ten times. CDR3 sequence (DNA): TGCAGCGTTGAAGGGGTAGCAGGGGAAGGCGGCACAGATACGCAGTATTTT. It codes for CSVEGVAGEGGTDTQYF. The V call is TRBV29-1, the J call TRBJ2-3, with D perhaps matching TRBD1 (6 bases). The CDR3 consists of 17 residues. V dropped 1 base and J dropped 1 base, with 18 bases sitting between them. The V gene's germline CDR1 is SQVTM and CDR2 ANQGSEA.

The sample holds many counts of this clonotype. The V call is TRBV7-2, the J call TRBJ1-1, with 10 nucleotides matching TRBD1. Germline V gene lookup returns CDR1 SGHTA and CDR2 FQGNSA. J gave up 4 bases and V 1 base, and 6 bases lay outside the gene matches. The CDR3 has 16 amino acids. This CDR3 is CASSLVTGGRSTEAFF. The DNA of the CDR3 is TGTGCCAGCAGCTTAGTGACAGGGGGCCGTAGCACTGAAGCTTTCTTT. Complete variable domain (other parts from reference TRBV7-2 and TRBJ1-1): GAGVSQSPSNKVTEKGKDVELRCDPISGHTALYWYRQSLGQGLEFLIYFQGNSAPDKSGLPSDRFSAERTGGSVSTLTIQRTQQEDSAVYLCASSLVTGGRSTEAFFGQGTRLTVV.

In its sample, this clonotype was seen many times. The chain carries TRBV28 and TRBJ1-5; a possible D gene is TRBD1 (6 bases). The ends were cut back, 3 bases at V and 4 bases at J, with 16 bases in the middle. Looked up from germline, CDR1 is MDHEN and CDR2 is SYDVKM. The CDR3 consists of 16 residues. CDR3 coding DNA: TGTGCCAGCAGTTTCTTGGTAAAAGGGGGTAATCAGCCCCAGCATTTT. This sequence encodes CASSFLVKGGNQPQHF.